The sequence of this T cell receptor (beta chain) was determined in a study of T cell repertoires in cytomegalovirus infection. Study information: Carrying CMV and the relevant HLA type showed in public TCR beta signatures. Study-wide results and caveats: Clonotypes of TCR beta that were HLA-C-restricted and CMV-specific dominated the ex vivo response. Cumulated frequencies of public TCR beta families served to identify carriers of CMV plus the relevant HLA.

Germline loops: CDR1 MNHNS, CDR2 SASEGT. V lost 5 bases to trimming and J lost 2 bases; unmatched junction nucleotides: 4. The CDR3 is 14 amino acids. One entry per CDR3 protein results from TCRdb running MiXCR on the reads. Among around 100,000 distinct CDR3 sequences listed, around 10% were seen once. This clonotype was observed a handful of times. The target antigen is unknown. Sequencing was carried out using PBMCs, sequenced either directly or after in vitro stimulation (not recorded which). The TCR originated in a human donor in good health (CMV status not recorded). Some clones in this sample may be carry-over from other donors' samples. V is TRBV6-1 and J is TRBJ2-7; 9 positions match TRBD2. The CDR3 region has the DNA TGTGCCAGCAGTACGCGGGAGGGCGCCTACGAGCAGTACTTC. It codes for CASSTREGAYEQYF.